Presented here are 11 T cell receptor beta chains from one specimen sequenced in a study of CD8 T cells in Susac syndrome. RNA in amounts of 0.5 to 1 ug was reverse transcribed with random hexamers. In TCRdb, the immunoSEQ multiplex PCR reads were re-called with MiXCR into one record per CDR3 protein. Here the sample spans more than 1,200 distinct CDR3 sequences, more than 60% being singletons. Staining of CD27 and CD45RA delineated the memory subsets employed in TEMRA sorting. What was sequenced was CD8+ TEMRA cells from PBMCs. The subset was: FACS-sorted terminally differentiated effector memory CD8+ T cells re-expressing CD45RA (CD8+ TEMRA). The receptors originated from a human donor with Susac syndrome.

V usage is TRBV7-6 and J usage is TRBJ2-4; the D gene is possibly TRBD2 (5 bases). CDR1 SGHVS and CDR2 FNYEAQ come from the germline V gene. V was pared by 7 bases and J by 4 bases, with 26 bases between. The CDR3 loop spans 18 amino acids. The CDR3 nucleotides are TGTGCCAGCATCTGGGTCGATCGTACGGGATTAGCTAAAAACATTCAGTACTTC. This encodes CASIWVDRTGLAKNIQYF. Complete variable domain (other parts from reference TRBV7-6 and TRBJ2-4): GAGVSQSPRYKVTKRGQDVALRCDPISGHVSLYWYRQALGQGPEFLTYFNYEAQQDKSGLPNDRFSAERPEGSISTLTIQRTEQRDSAMYRCASIWVDRTGLAKNIQYFGAGTRLSVL.

This clonotype was seen once. A much larger clone differs by one base, so this may be a read error. The chain couples TRBV30 to TRBJ2-1; the match to TRBD2 covers 10 bases. Trimming at V came to 4 bases and at J to 7 bases, leaving 4 bases not matched to a gene. This CDR3 is built from 13 residues. CDR1 and CDR2 (germline): GTSNPN, SVGIG (reference sequence). As DNA, the CDR3 is TGTGCCTGGATCCTAGCGGGGGTTAATGAGCAGTTCTTC. It specifies CAWILAGVNEQFF.

V gene TRBV28 combines with J gene TRBJ1-1, with 8 bases fitting TRBD1. V shed 2 bases, J shed 7 bases, and the junction held 3 bases outside the gene matches. The germline CDR1 and CDR2 sequences are MDHEN and SYDVKM. The CDR3 covers 13 residues. The CDR3 DNA follows: TGTGCCAGCAGTTTACTACAGGGGGTTGAAGCTTTCTTT. Its protein is CASSLLQGVEAFF.

The chain combines TRBV7-9 with TRBJ2-7; no definite D call. V lost 3 bases and J 0 bases, leaving 6 bases between the germline ends. CDR1 SEHNR and CDR2 FQNEAQ come from the germline V gene (reference sequence). The CDR3 runs 13 residues. The CDR3 region has the DNA TGTGCCAGCAGCTTCGACTTCTCCTACGAGCAGTACTTC. It specifies CASSFDFSYEQYF.

V usage is TRBV7-9 and J usage is TRBJ2-6; TRBD1 might be the D (5 bases). This CDR3 comprises 19 residues. Germline lookup yields CDR1 SEHNR and CDR2 FQNEAQ (reference sequence). The V gene lost 1 base and the J gene lost 3 bases, with 19 bases spanning the gap. For the CDR3, the DNA is TGTGCCAGCAGCTTAGAGGGGTGGGATTCCCACTTTGGGGCCAACGTCCTGACTTTC. Translated: CASSLEGWDSHFGANVLTF.

Points on this clonotype: Its ends do not fully match the called genes, so a read error is possible. The chain has TRBV12-3 or TRBV12-4 and TRBJ2-2; D is undetermined. CDR3 length equals 12 residues. The CDR3 loop reads CASIKNNGELFF. For the CDR3, the DNA is TGTGCCAGCATTAAGAACAACGGGGAGCTGTTTTTT.

This rearrangement joins TRBV7-6 to TRBJ2-1; TRBD2 aligns across 7 bases. CDR1 is SGHVS, CDR2 FNYEAQ, per germline. Unmatched junction bases numbered 8, after V lost 4 bases and J lost 5 bases. This CDR3 region has 15 residues. The CDR3 DNA reads as TGTGCCAGCAGCTCGGGGCGGGGGTCCAACAATGAGCAGTTCTTC. Translation gives CASSSGRGSNNEQFF.

The V and J genes are TRBV18 and TRBJ2-4; no firm D call. V gave up 3 bases and J gave up 13 bases, with 19 bases separating them. Germline CDR1 and CDR2: KGHSH and LQKENI. The CDR3 sequence is 14 residues long. The CDR3 sequence is CASSPTGYYNEQYF. The CDR3 nucleotides read TGTGCCAGCTCACCTACCGGCTACTACAATGAGCAGTACTTC.

In the case of this clonotype: One end of the junction does not line up with germline, which may come from a read error. The chain uses TRBV5-6 and TRBJ2-2; D is tentatively TRBD1 or TRBD2 (5 bases each). The CDR3 is made up of 16 amino acids. Germline V lookup: CDR1 SGHDT, CDR2 YYEEEE. The CDR3 is CSSSLGVLPNTGELFF. The CDR3 nucleotides are TGTTCCAGCAGCTTGGGGGTATTGCCGAACACCGGGGAGCTGTTTTTT.

The table lists this clonotype with a few counts. The chain joins TRBV12-3 or TRBV12-4 to TRBJ2-2; D is tentatively TRBD1 or TRBD2 (5 bases each). The CDR3 consists of 15 residues. V was pared by 6 bases and J by 2 bases, with 13 bases between. The CDR3 spells CASSPGTINTGELFF. The CDR3, as DNA: TGTGCCAGCAGCCCCGGGACGATTAACACCGGGGAGCTGTTTTTT.

Within the sample, this clonotype is large (0.1 to 1%). J is TRBJ2-3 and V is TRBV6-5, with 8 bases lining up with TRBD1. Trimming removed 4 bases from V and 2 bases from J; junction bases left unmatched: 5. There are 15 residues in the CDR3. Germline V gives CDR1 MNHEY, CDR2 SVGAGI. DNA of the CDR3: TGTGCCAGCAGTTCGGGGACAGGTGCCACAGATACGCAGTATTTT. It specifies CASSSGTGATDTQYF.